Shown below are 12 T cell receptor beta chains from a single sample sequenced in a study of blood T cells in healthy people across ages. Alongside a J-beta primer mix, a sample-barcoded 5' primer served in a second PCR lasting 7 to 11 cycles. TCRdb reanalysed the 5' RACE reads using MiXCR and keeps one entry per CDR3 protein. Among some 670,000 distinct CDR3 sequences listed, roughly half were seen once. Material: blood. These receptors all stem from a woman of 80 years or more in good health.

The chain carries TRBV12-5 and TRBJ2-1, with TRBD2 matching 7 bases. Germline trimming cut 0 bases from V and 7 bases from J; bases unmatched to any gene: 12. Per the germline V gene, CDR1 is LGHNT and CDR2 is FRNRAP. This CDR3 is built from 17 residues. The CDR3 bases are TGTGCTAGTGGTTTGGTACGGGGAAGCGGGGCACAAAATGAGCAGTTCTTC. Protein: CASGLVRGSGAQNEQFF.

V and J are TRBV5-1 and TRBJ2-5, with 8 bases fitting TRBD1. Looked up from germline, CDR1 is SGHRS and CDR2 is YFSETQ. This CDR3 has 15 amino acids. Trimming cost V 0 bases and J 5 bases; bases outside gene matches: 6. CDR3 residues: CASSLAQGAYETQYF. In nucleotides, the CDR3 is TGCGCCAGCAGCTTGGCCCAGGGGGCCTACGAGACCCAGTACTTC.

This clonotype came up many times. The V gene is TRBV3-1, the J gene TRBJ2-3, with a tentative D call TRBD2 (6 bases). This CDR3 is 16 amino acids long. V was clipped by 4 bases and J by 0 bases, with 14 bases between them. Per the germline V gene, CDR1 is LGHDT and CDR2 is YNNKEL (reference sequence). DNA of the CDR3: TGTGCCAGCAGCCGGGGGAGCGGGCCTAGCACAGATACGCAGTATTTT. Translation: CASSRGSGPSTDTQYF.

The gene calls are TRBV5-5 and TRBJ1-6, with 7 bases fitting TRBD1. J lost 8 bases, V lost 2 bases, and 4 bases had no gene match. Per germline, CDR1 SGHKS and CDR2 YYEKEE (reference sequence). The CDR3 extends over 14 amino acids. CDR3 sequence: CASSLQGLDSPLHF. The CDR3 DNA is TGTGCCAGCAGCTTACAGGGGTTAGATTCACCCCTCCACTTT.

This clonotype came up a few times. The CDR3, as DNA: TGCGCCAGCAGCTTGGCGGCTAGCGGGGGGGTTGGAGATACGCAGTATTTT. It codes for CASSLAASGGVGDTQYF. This chain links TRBV5-1 with TRBJ2-3; TRBD2 matches at 12 bases. There are 17 residues in the CDR3. The germline V gene encodes CDR1 SGHRS and CDR2 YFSETQ. The trim removed 0 bases at V and 5 bases at J, leaving 7 bases unmatched.

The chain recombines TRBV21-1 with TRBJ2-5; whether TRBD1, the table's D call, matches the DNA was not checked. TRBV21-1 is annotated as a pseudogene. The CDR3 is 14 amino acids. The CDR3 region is CASSKDLTVYERYF. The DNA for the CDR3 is TGTGCCAGCAGCAAAGATTTAACTGTCTACGAGCGGTACTTC.

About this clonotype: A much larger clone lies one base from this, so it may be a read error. CDR3 nucleotide sequence: TGTGCCAGCCCTGGGGGGCCGGGGAATTCACCCCTCCACTTT. This codes for CASPGGPGNSPLHF. The rearrangement links TRBV11-2 to TRBJ1-6; D is possibly TRBD1 (6 bases). The V gene's germline CDR1 is SGHAT and CDR2 FQNNGV. The CDR3 runs 14 residues. V was shortened by 8 bases and J by 7 bases, with 15 bases between the two germline ends.

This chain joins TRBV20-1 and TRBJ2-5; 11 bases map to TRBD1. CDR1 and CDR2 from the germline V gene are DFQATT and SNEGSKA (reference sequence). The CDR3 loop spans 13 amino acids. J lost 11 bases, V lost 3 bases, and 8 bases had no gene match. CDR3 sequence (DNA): TGCAGTGCTAGTTCGGGACAGGGGGAAAAGCAGTACTTC. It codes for CSASSGQGEKQYF.

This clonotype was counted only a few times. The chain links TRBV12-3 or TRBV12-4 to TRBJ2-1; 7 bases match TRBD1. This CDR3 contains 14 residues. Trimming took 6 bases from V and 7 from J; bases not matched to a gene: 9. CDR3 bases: TGTGCCAGCAGCCCCGGACAGGTAAGGAATGAGCAGTTCTTC. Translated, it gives CASSPGQVRNEQFF.

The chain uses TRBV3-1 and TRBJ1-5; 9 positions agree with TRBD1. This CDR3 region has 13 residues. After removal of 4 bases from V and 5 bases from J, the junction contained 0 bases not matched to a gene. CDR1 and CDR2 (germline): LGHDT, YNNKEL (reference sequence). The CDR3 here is CASSRTGDQPQHF. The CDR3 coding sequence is TGTGCCAGCAGCCGGACAGGGGATCAGCCCCAGCATTTT.

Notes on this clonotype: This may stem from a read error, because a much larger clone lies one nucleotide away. The CDR3 loop reads CAGSLSGVVQETQYF. DNA of the CDR3: TGCGCCGGCAGCTTGAGCGGGGTAGTACAAGAGACCCAGTACTTC. This chain connects TRBV5-1 to TRBJ2-5; 7 nucleotides match TRBD2. The CDR3 spans 15 residues. Germline CDR1 SGHRS, CDR2 YFSETQ. Full variable domain (missing parts from reference TRBV5-1 and TRBJ2-5): KAGVTQTPRYLIKTRGQQVTLSCSPISGHRSVSWYQQTPGQGLQFLFEYFSETQRNKGNFPGRFSGRQFSNSRSEMNVSTLELGDSALYLCAGSLSGVVQETQYFGPGTRLLVL.

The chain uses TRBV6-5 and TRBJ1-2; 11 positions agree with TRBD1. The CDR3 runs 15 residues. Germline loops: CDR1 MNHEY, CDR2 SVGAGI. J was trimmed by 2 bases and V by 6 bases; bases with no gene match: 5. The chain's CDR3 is CASRGQGDRNYGYTF. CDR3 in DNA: TGTGCCAGCAGGGGACAGGGGGATCGAAACTATGGCTACACCTTC.